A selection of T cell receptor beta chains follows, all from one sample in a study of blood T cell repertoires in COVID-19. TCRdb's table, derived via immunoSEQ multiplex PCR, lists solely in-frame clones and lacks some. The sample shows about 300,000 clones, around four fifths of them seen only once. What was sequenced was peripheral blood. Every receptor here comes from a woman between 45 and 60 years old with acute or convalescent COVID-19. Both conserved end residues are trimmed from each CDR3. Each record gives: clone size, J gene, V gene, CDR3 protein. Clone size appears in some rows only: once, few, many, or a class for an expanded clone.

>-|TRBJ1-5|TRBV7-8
ASSLAAAGVQPQH
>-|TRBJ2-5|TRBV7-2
AGGQGETQY
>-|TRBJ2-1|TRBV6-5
ASSSPSGSTEQF
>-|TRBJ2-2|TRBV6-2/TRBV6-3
ASSYHPAEINTGELF
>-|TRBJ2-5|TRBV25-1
ASSEYRGDQETQY
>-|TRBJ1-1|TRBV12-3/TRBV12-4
ASSLQGRAEAF
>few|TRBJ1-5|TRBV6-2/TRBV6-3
ASSYVQNQPQH
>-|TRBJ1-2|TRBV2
ASSFGQGSGGYT
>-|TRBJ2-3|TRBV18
ASSPPGLAGTDTQY
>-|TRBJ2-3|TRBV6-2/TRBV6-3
ASSYSAEELTDTQY
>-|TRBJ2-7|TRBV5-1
ASSDRPGEQY
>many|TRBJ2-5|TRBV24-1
ATSETGTSRETQY
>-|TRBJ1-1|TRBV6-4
ASSDSAGGRSEAF
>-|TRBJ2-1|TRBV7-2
ASSFQSGLAGVGEQF
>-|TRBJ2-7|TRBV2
ASSESRVSYEQY
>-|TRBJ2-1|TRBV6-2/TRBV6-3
ASSYRLAGGPNEQF
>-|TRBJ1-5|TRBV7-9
ASSLSHAPRGASNQPQH
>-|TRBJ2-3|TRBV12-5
ASGRNLITDTQY
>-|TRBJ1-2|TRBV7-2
ASSHRQTYGYT
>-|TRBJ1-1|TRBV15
ATSRDGGMAF